These 13 T cell receptor beta chains originate from one sample sequenced in a study of blood T cell repertoires in COVID-19. Clones were sequenced by immunoSEQ multiplex PCR, and TCRdb holds only the in-frame ones, with some missing. The table includes a few hundred thousand clones, 80% to 90% detected once. The specimen sequenced was peripheral blood. The receptors here all came from a woman aged 45-65 years with acute or convalescent COVID-19.

The genes are TRBV4-1 and TRBJ2-1; 9 nucleotides align to TRBD1. Trimming cost V 2 bases and J 3 bases; bases outside gene matches: 5. The germline V gene encodes CDR1 MGHRA and CDR2 YSYEKL. The CDR3 contains 16 residues. The DNA of the CDR3 is TGCGCCAGCAGCCAACTGACAGGGGGACTCTACAATGAGCAGTTCTTC. This translates into CASSQLTGGLYNEQFF.

This clone turned up a few times. V gene TRBV3-1 (or the pseudogene TRBV3-2) combines with J gene TRBJ1-2; D perhaps matches TRBD1 (6 bases). This CDR3 spans 13 amino acids. Germline lookup yields CDR1 LGHDT and CDR2 YNNKEL (reference sequence). Trimming took 8 bases from V and 4 from J, leaving 14 bases between them. CDR3: CASSLQGFYGYTF. CDR3 DNA sequence: TGTGCCAGCTCGCTTCAGGGGTTCTATGGCTACACCTTC.

The chain joins TRBV7-7 to TRBJ2-2, with 8 positions matching TRBD2. The CDR3 has 13 amino acids. CDR1 and CDR2 (germline): SSHAT, FNYEAQ (reference sequence). Unmatched junction bases numbered 4, after V lost 5 bases and J lost 8 bases. The CDR3 bases are TGTGCCAGCAGCGGTAGACTAGCGGGGGAGCTGTTTTTT. This codes for CASSGRLAGELFF. The full variable domain, in which reference TRBV7-7 and TRBJ2-2 provide the parts outside the CDR3, is GAGVSQSPRYKVTKRGQDVTLRCDPISSHATLYWYQQALGQGPEFLTYFNYEAQPDKSGLPSDRFSAERPEGSISTLTIQRTEQRDSAMYRCASSGRLAGELFFGEGSRLTVL.

This chain links TRBV5-8 with TRBJ2-2, with no clear D. CDR1 and CDR2 from the germline V gene are SGHTS and YDEGEE. This CDR3 region has 15 residues. V lost 0 bases and J lost 3, with 9 bases in between. The CDR3 DNA reads TGTGCCAGCAGCTTGGGTACTACGTACACCGGGGAGCTGTTTTTT. Translating it yields CASSLGTTYTGELFF.

The chain links TRBV27 to TRBJ2-2, with 9 bases aligning to TRBD2. Germline V gene lookup returns CDR1 MNHEY and CDR2 SMNVEV (reference sequence). This CDR3 region has 19 residues. V trimming: 0 bases; J trimming: 4 bases; junction bases outside the gene matches: 12. This CDR3 reads CASSLSGKGGLAITGELFF. CDR3 DNA sequence: TGTGCCAGCAGTTTATCAGGGAAGGGGGGACTAGCCATCACCGGGGAGCTGTTTTTT.

The chain uses TRBV19 and TRBJ2-2, with TRBD1 identical over 9 bases. The CDR3 consists of 15 residues. Germline CDR1 LNHDA, CDR2 SQIVND (reference sequence). V lost 6 bases and J lost 6; bases outside the gene matches: 8. CDR3 nucleotide sequence: TGTGCCAGTAGCCCGGGACAGGGCTATTCCGGGGAGCTGTTTTTT. Its protein is CASSPGQGYSGELFF.

This clone appeared once. This chain connects TRBV21-1 to TRBJ2-5; TRBD2, the table's D call, lacks a check against the DNA. TRBV21-1 is tagged as a pseudogene. The CDR3 totals 19 residues. CDR3 amino acids: CASSKAGTSGGEYQETQYF. The CDR3 DNA reads as TGTGCCAGCAGCAAAGCAGGGACTAGCGGGGGGGAGTACCAAGAGACCCAGTACTTC.

This rearrangement joins TRBV27 to TRBJ1-3, with 8 nucleotides matching TRBD1. CDR3 length: 17 residues. CDR1 and CDR2 from the germline V gene are MNHEY and SMNVEV (reference sequence). V lost 2 bases, J lost 0 bases, and 6 bases stayed unmatched. CDR3 DNA sequence: TGTGCCAGCAGTTTAGGGACAGGCCCCTACTCTGGAAACACCATATATTTT. It yields the protein CASSLGTGPYSGNTIYF.

This chain connects TRBV3-1 (or the pseudogene TRBV3-2) to TRBJ1-2; 8 bases match TRBD1. V lost 0 bases and J lost 2; bases outside the gene matches: 5. Germline V lookup: CDR1 LGHDT, CDR2 YNNKEL (reference sequence). The CDR3 runs 16 residues. The CDR3 region is CASSQDWQGANYGYTF. The CDR3 DNA follows: TGTGCCAGCAGCCAAGATTGGCAGGGGGCGAACTATGGCTACACCTTC.

The chain couples TRBV6-5 to TRBJ1-1; D gene uncertain. The germline V gene encodes CDR1 MNHEY and CDR2 SVGAGI. The CDR3 covers 14 residues. The V end was cut by 2 bases, the J end by 2 bases, with 9 bases between. The CDR3 DNA is TGTGCCAGCAGTTACATCGGGGTTAACACTGAAGCTTTCTTT. Protein: CASSYIGVNTEAFF.

V gene TRBV4-1 combines with J gene TRBJ2-7, with 10 bases matching TRBD1. After removal of 4 bases from V and 6 bases from J, the junction contained 12 bases not matched to a gene. The CDR3 has 16 residues. Germline V gene lookup returns CDR1 MGHRA and CDR2 YSYEKL. CDR3: CASSLQEPGQGLEQYF. The CDR3 coding sequence is TGCGCCAGCAGCCTTCAAGAACCGGGACAGGGGCTCGAGCAGTACTTC.

The chain uses TRBV5-1 and TRBJ2-5; no definite D call. Trimming pared 0 bases from V and 2 bases from J, leaving 11 bases between. This CDR3 is built from 15 residues. Germline V CDR1 and CDR2: SGHRS, YFSETQ. CDR3 DNA sequence: TGCGCCAGCAGCTTGGAACCCGGGTCTCAAGAGACCCAGTACTTC. Encoded protein: CASSLEPGSQETQYF.

This clone was recorded once. The CDR3 sequence: CASSFYRQGNTEAFF. The CDR3 DNA reads as TGTGCCAGCAGTTTTTATAGACAGGGGAACACTGAAGCTTTCTTT. V usage is TRBV28 and J usage is TRBJ1-1; 7 nucleotides agree with TRBD1. This CDR3 region has 15 residues. Looked up from germline, CDR1 is MDHEN and CDR2 is SYDVKM. Unmatched junction bases numbered 5, after V lost 3 bases and J lost 1 base.